One sample yielded the 29 T cell receptor beta chains listed below, sequenced in a study of preoperative IRX-2 immunotherapy in early breast cancer. Some clones are missing from TCRdb's copy, which holds only in-frame ones; the method was immunoSEQ multiplex PCR. The sample consists of around 29,000 clones, around 90% of them appearing once. Regarding treatment: preoperative locoregional IRX-2 cytokine immunotherapy. Sample collection occurred from a patient treated with IRX-2 immunotherapy. The source is a human donor with breast cancer.

V is TRBV4-1 and J is TRBJ2-7, with unresolved D. Trimming shortened V by 1 base and J by 3 bases, and 10 bases separated the two germline ends. The CDR3 is 14 residues long. CDR1 is MGHRA and CDR2 is YSYEKL in the germline V gene. The CDR3 here is CASSQVSRDYEQYF. The CDR3 DNA reads as TGCGCCAGCAGCCAAGTATCTAGAGACTACGAGCAGTACTTC.

The chain couples TRBV2 to TRBJ1-1; D is undetermined. The germline CDR1 and CDR2 sequences are SNHLY and FYNNEI. This CDR3 is 13 amino acids long. Between the trimmed V and J ends, which lost 4 bases and 1 base, there was a span of 7 bases. CDR3 amino acids: CASSVVQNTEAFF. In DNA, the CDR3 is TGTGCCAGCAGTGTGGTGCAGAACACTGAAGCTTTCTTT.

The rearrangement uses TRBV4-3 and TRBJ1-2; no firm D call. CDR1 is LGHNA and CDR2 is YSLEER in the germline V gene. The CDR3 covers 13 residues. Trimming took 0 bases from V and 3 from J, leaving 5 bases between them. The DNA for the CDR3 is TGCGCCAGCAGCCAAGATGGACACTATGGCTACACCTTC. As protein: CASSQDGHYGYTF.

CDR3 DNA sequence: TGTGCCTGGAGTGCCCGAGCGGGGGTCTACTATGGCTACACCTTC. It specifies CAWSARAGVYYGYTF. The chain employs TRBV30 and TRBJ1-2, with D possibly matching TRBD1 (5 bases). The germline V and J ends were trimmed by 1 base and 3 bases, with 15 bases remaining between them. Germline CDR1 and CDR2: GTSNPN and SVGIG (reference sequence). The CDR3 has 15 amino acids.

The rearrangement joins TRBV19 to TRBJ1-2; TRBD1 is a possible D gene (6 bases). CDR1 is LNHDA, CDR2 SQIVND, per germline (reference sequence). The CDR3 is made up of 15 amino acids. The germline V and J ends were trimmed by 5 bases and 3 bases, with 16 bases remaining between them. This CDR3 is CASSPTGPGDYGYTF. As DNA, the CDR3 is TGTGCCAGTAGTCCAACAGGGCCGGGAGACTATGGCTACACCTTC.

The rearrangement uses TRBV2 and TRBJ2-5; TRBD2 might be the D (5 bases). Germline lookup yields CDR1 SNHLY and CDR2 FYNNEI. CDR3 length: 15 residues. Trimming left V 6 bases short and J 5 bases short, with 19 bases between. The CDR3: CASSAGGSGMETQYF. The CDR3 nucleotides read TGTGCCAGCAGCGCCGGAGGTTCCGGTATGGAGACCCAGTACTTC.

This clone was seen just once. The chain employs TRBV6-5 and TRBJ1-1, with 11 bases aligning to TRBD1. Germline CDR1 and CDR2: MNHEY and SVGAGI. The CDR3 is 14 residues long. The J segment lost 4 bases and the V segment lost 2 bases, leaving 0 bases of the junction unmatched. CDR3 coding DNA: TGTGCCAGCAGTTACGGGACAGGGGGCACTGAAGCTTTCTTT. Translation: CASSYGTGGTEAFF.

In its sample, this clone was seen once. The chain employs TRBV30 and TRBJ1-4; 7 bases fit TRBD1. The length of the CDR3 is 15 residues. CDR1 and CDR2 from the germline V gene are GTSNPN and SVGIG (reference sequence). J was trimmed by 7 bases and V by 0 bases; bases with no gene match: 8. The CDR3 DNA is TGTGCCTGGAGTGTAGCAGGGGGGAGGGGTGAAAAACTGTTTTTT. Translation gives CAWSVAGGRGEKLFF.

Concerning this clone: Other DNA sequences in this specimen translate into the identical CDR3. The V call is TRBV30, the J call TRBJ1-5, with TRBD1 matching over 8 bases. The CDR3 loop spans 15 amino acids. Germline CDR1 is GTSNPN and CDR2 is SVGIG (reference sequence). Losses at the gene ends were 2 bases for V and 0 bases for J; bases not matched to a gene: 3. The CDR3 loop reads CAWSPGQGSNQPQHF. The DNA for the CDR3 is TGTGCCTGGAGTCCTGGACAGGGTAGCAATCAGCCCCAGCATTTT.

V is TRBV28 and J is TRBJ2-7; D ambiguous. This CDR3 contains 14 residues. V was cut by 4 bases and J by 1 base, with 11 bases left in between. Germline loops: CDR1 MDHEN, CDR2 SYDVKM. In nucleotides, the CDR3 is TGTGCCAGCAGTTCTTACAGCTTTTCCTACGAGCAGTACTTC. Translated: CASSSYSFSYEQYF.

The J gene is TRBJ2-2, the V gene TRBV7-9; no clear D gene. V was shortened by 0 bases and J by 1 base, with 9 bases between the two germline ends. The germline CDR1 and CDR2 sequences are SEHNR and FQNEAQ (reference sequence). The CDR3 length is 16 residues. For the CDR3, the DNA is TGTGCCAGCAGCTTAGCGCCCCCCTTGAACACCGGGGAGCTGTTTTTT. Its protein product is CASSLAPPLNTGELFF.

This chain uses TRBV25-1 with TRBJ1-2; D may be TRBD1 (6 bases). Germline CDR1 MGHDK, CDR2 SYGVNS. Trimming left V 7 bases short and J 3 bases short, with 15 bases between. The CDR3 spans 14 residues. The CDR3 bases are TGTGCCAGCACCCAAGGGGGGGTCTACTATGGCTACACCTTC. Amino acids: CASTQGGVYYGYTF.

The rearrangement joins TRBV19 to TRBJ1-6, with a tentative D call TRBD1 (6 bases). The CDR3 is 14 residues long. Germline V lookup: CDR1 LNHDA, CDR2 SQIVND (reference sequence). V lost 2 bases and J 9 bases, leaving 11 bases between the germline ends. The CDR3 reads CASSIRQGISPLHF. In DNA, the CDR3 is TGTGCCAGTAGTATAAGGCAGGGGATTTCACCCCTCCACTTT.

The genes are TRBV19 and TRBJ2-2; TRBD1 might be the D (5 bases). Deletions cut 4 bases from V and 0 bases from J, with 6 bases between. The CDR3 sequence is 14 residues long. Looked up from germline, CDR1 is LNHDA and CDR2 is SQIVND (reference sequence). In nucleotides, the CDR3 is TGTGCCAGTAGTAGCAGGGCGAACACCGGGGAGCTGTTTTTT. Protein sequence: CASSSRANTGELFF.

The V and J genes are TRBV9 and TRBJ2-7; 9 bases match TRBD2. Germline V CDR1 and CDR2: SGDLS, YYNGEE. J was trimmed by 3 bases and V by 2 bases; bases with no gene match: 3. This CDR3 comprises 14 residues. CDR3 DNA: TGTGCCAGCAGCGTGGCGGGGGGGATCTACGAGCAGTACTTC. It translates to CASSVAGGIYEQYF.

The rearrangement links TRBV6-5 to TRBJ2-7; D possibly corresponds to TRBD2 (5 bases). CDR3 length equals 14 residues. Looked up from germline, CDR1 is MNHEY and CDR2 is SVGAGI. Trimming left V 2 bases short and J 4 bases short, with 12 bases between. CDR3 coding DNA: TGTGCCAGCAGTTACACGGTCGAGGGTTACGAGCAGTACTTC. This gives the protein CASSYTVEGYEQYF.

This chain uses TRBV7-6 with TRBJ2-7; D gene ambiguous. This CDR3 contains 14 residues. The germline V gene has CDR1 SGHVS and CDR2 FNYEAQ. Trimming left V 1 base short and J 0 bases short, with 7 bases between. The CDR3 sequence: CASSLGPDSYEQYF. The CDR3 DNA reads TGTGCCAGCAGCTTAGGGCCGGACTCCTACGAGCAGTACTTC.

The chain uses TRBV5-6 and TRBJ1-2; D is unclear. Germline CDR1 and CDR2: SGHDT and YYEEEE. V gave up 0 bases and J gave up 7 bases, with 13 bases separating them. CDR3 length: 14 residues. CDR3 bases: TGTGCCAGCAGCTTGGAGCGGGCAACGCGTGGCTACACCTTC. The encoded protein is CASSLERATRGYTF.

V gene TRBV19 combines with J gene TRBJ1-5; D gene unclear. V dropped 5 bases and J dropped 1 base, with 21 bases sitting between them. The CDR3 length is 18 residues. Per germline, CDR1 LNHDA and CDR2 SQIVND (reference sequence). Here the CDR3 DNA reads TGTGCCAGTAGTCCGCAAGGGATAGCGGGTTCCAGCAATCAGCCCCAGCATTTT. The encoded protein is CASSPQGIAGSSNQPQHF.

The gene calls are TRBV19 and TRBJ1-5, with 7 positions matching TRBD1. The CDR3 runs to 13 residues. Germline trimming cut 3 bases from V and 8 bases from J; bases unmatched to any gene: 4. Germline V gene data show CDR1 as LNHDA and CDR2 as SQIVND (reference sequence). The chain's CDR3 is CASSIPDREPQHF. The CDR3 nucleotides are TGTGCCAGTAGTATTCCCGACAGGGAGCCCCAGCATTTT. The full variable domain, completed using reference TRBV19 and TRBJ1-5, is DGGITQSPKYLFRKEGQNVTLSCEQNLNHDAMYWYRQDPGQGLRLIYYSQIVNDFQKGDIAEGYSVSREKKESFPLTVTSAQKNPTAFYLCASSIPDREPQHFGDGTRLSIL.

This clone was detected only once. The chain is built from TRBV5-6 and TRBJ1-1; D not resolved. CDR1 and CDR2 (germline): SGHDT, YYEEEE. The CDR3 totals 11 residues. V lost 4 bases and J lost 11, with 12 bases in between. The CDR3 spells CASSLEESAFF. The CDR3 nucleotides read TGTGCCAGCAGCCTGGAGGAATCCGCTTTCTTT. Based on the CDR3 plus reference TRBV5-6 and TRBJ1-1, the full variable domain is DAGVTQSPTHLIKTRGQQVTLRCSPKSGHDTVSWYQQALGQGPQFIFQYYEEEERQRGNFPDRFSGHQFPNYSSELNVNALLLGDSALYLCASSLEESAFFGQGTRLTVV.

The chain is built from TRBV19 and TRBJ2-3; TRBD1 matches at 10 bases. The J segment lost 6 bases and the V segment lost 6 bases, leaving 6 bases of the junction unmatched. CDR3 length equals 14 residues. Germline V lookup: CDR1 LNHDA, CDR2 SQIVND (reference sequence). The CDR3 nucleotides read TGTGCCAGTAGGCAGACAGGGGGCCCCGATACGCAGTATTTT. It translates to CASRQTGGPDTQYF. The full variable domain, in which reference TRBV19 and TRBJ2-3 provide the parts outside the CDR3, is DGGITQSPKYLFRKEGQNVTLSCEQNLNHDAMYWYRQDPGQGLRLIYYSQIVNDFQKGDIAEGYSVSREKKESFPLTVTSAQKNPTAFYLCASRQTGGPDTQYFGPGTRLTVL.

This clone has a handful of counts. This chain links TRBV7-2 with TRBJ1-2; weak D call: TRBD1 (6 bases). Germline CDR1 reads SGHTA; CDR2 reads FQGNSA. V lost 1 base, J lost 0 bases, and 9 bases lay in between. This CDR3 has 15 amino acids. For the CDR3, the DNA is TGTGCCAGCAGCTTAGGGGGGCGGGCTAACTATGGCTACACCTTC. Its protein product is CASSLGGRANYGYTF.

V usage is TRBV7-8 and J usage is TRBJ2-7; D is possibly TRBD1 (5 bases). The germline V gene has CDR1 SGHVS and CDR2 FQNEAQ. This CDR3 has 20 amino acids. Trimming shortened V by 1 base and J by 0 bases, and 25 bases separated the two germline ends. CDR3 in DNA: TGTGCCAGCAGCTTAGGCCTTAGGAATGCAGGGTCGAAAATCTCCTACGAGCAGTACTTC. Protein sequence: CASSLGLRNAGSKISYEQYF. The entire variable domain, with the rest obtained from reference TRBV7-8 and TRBJ2-7, is as follows: GAGVSQSPRYKVAKRGQDVALRCDPISGHVSLFWYQQALGQGPEFLTYFQNEAQLDKSGLPSDRFFAERPEGSVSTLKIQRTQQEDSAVYLCASSLGLRNAGSKISYEQYFGPGTRLTVT.

This clone was observed a single time. The genes are TRBV6-1 and TRBJ1-1, with 8 bases matching TRBD1. Germline-derived CDR1 and CDR2 are MNHNS and SASEGT. Trimming removed 7 bases from V and 2 bases from J; junction bases left unmatched: 6. The CDR3 totals 14 residues. The CDR3 DNA sequence: TGTGCCAGCAACAAGGACAGGGCAAACACTGAAGCTTTCTTT. This codes for CASNKDRANTEAFF.

The V and J genes are TRBV11-2 and TRBJ2-5; D uncertain. CDR3 length: 13 residues. The V and J ends lost 5 bases and 2 bases respectively, with 9 bases between them. The germline gives CDR1 SGHAT, CDR2 FQNNGV. The CDR3 region has the DNA TGTGCCAGCAGCCTCCCAGATCAAGAGACCCAGTACTTC. Its translation is CASSLPDQETQYF. The entire variable domain, with the rest obtained from reference TRBV11-2 and TRBJ2-5, is as follows: EAGVAQSPRYKIIEKRQSVAFWCNPISGHATLYWYQQILGQGPKLLIQFQNNGVVDDSQLPKDRFSAERLKGVDSTLKIQPAKLEDSAVYLCASSLPDQETQYFGPGTRLLVL.

The gene calls are TRBV29-1 and TRBJ2-1; the match to TRBD2 covers 12 bases. CDR3 size: 16 residues. Per germline, CDR1 SQVTM and CDR2 ANQGSEA. Germline trimming cut 4 bases from V and 1 base from J; bases unmatched to any gene: 5. Here the CDR3 DNA reads TGCAGCGTTGTTGCTAGCGGGGGGGATTCCTACAATGAGCAGTTCTTC. It codes for CSVVASGGDSYNEQFF.

This sequence joins TRBV27 and TRBJ2-2, with unresolved D. The V end lost 7 bases, the J end lost 5 bases, and 11 bases lay between the germline ends. The germline gives CDR1 MNHEY, CDR2 SMNVEV (reference sequence). The CDR3 has 13 residues. The CDR3 DNA is TGTGCCAGCACGCGAGTAGGGACCGGGGAGCTGTTTTTT. The encoded protein is CASTRVGTGELFF.

This clone was counted a single time. The chain carries TRBV19 and TRBJ1-5; D possibly corresponds to TRBD1 (5 bases). The ends were cut back, 10 bases at V and 0 bases at J, with 22 bases in the middle. This CDR3 has 17 residues. Per germline, CDR1 LNHDA and CDR2 SQIVND (reference sequence). The CDR3 protein is CATRGFMGGNSNQPQHF. The CDR3 DNA sequence: TGTGCCACAAGGGGATTCATGGGGGGGAATAGCAATCAGCCCCAGCATTTT.